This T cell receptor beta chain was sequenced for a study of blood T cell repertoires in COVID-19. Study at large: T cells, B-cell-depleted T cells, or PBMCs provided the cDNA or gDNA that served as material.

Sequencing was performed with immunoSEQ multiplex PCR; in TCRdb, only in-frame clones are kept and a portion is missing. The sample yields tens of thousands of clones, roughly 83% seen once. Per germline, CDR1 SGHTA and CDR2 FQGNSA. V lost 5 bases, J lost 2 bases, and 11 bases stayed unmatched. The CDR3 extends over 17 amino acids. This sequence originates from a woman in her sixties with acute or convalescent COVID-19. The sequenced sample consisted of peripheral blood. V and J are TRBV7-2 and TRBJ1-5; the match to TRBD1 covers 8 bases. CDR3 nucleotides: TGTGCCAGCAGCACCTCCCTAGGACAGGGTGGCAATCAGCCCCAGCATTTT. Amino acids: CASSTSLGQGGNQPQHF.